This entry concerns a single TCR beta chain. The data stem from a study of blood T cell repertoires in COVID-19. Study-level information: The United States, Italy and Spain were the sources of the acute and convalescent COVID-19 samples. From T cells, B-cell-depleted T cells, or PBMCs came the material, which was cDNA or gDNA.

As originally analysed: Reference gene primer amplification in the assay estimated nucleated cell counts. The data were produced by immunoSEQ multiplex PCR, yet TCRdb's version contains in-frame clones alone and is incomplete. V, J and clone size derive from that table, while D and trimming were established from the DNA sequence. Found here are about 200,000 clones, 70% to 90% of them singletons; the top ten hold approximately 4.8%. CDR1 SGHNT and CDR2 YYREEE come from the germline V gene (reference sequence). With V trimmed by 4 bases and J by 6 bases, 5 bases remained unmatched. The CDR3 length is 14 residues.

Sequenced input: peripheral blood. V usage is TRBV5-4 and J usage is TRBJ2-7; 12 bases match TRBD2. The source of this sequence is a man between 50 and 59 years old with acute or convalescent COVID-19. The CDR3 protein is CASSPTSGGSEQYF. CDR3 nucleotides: TGTGCCAGCAGCCCGACTAGCGGGGGAAGCGAGCAGTACTTC.